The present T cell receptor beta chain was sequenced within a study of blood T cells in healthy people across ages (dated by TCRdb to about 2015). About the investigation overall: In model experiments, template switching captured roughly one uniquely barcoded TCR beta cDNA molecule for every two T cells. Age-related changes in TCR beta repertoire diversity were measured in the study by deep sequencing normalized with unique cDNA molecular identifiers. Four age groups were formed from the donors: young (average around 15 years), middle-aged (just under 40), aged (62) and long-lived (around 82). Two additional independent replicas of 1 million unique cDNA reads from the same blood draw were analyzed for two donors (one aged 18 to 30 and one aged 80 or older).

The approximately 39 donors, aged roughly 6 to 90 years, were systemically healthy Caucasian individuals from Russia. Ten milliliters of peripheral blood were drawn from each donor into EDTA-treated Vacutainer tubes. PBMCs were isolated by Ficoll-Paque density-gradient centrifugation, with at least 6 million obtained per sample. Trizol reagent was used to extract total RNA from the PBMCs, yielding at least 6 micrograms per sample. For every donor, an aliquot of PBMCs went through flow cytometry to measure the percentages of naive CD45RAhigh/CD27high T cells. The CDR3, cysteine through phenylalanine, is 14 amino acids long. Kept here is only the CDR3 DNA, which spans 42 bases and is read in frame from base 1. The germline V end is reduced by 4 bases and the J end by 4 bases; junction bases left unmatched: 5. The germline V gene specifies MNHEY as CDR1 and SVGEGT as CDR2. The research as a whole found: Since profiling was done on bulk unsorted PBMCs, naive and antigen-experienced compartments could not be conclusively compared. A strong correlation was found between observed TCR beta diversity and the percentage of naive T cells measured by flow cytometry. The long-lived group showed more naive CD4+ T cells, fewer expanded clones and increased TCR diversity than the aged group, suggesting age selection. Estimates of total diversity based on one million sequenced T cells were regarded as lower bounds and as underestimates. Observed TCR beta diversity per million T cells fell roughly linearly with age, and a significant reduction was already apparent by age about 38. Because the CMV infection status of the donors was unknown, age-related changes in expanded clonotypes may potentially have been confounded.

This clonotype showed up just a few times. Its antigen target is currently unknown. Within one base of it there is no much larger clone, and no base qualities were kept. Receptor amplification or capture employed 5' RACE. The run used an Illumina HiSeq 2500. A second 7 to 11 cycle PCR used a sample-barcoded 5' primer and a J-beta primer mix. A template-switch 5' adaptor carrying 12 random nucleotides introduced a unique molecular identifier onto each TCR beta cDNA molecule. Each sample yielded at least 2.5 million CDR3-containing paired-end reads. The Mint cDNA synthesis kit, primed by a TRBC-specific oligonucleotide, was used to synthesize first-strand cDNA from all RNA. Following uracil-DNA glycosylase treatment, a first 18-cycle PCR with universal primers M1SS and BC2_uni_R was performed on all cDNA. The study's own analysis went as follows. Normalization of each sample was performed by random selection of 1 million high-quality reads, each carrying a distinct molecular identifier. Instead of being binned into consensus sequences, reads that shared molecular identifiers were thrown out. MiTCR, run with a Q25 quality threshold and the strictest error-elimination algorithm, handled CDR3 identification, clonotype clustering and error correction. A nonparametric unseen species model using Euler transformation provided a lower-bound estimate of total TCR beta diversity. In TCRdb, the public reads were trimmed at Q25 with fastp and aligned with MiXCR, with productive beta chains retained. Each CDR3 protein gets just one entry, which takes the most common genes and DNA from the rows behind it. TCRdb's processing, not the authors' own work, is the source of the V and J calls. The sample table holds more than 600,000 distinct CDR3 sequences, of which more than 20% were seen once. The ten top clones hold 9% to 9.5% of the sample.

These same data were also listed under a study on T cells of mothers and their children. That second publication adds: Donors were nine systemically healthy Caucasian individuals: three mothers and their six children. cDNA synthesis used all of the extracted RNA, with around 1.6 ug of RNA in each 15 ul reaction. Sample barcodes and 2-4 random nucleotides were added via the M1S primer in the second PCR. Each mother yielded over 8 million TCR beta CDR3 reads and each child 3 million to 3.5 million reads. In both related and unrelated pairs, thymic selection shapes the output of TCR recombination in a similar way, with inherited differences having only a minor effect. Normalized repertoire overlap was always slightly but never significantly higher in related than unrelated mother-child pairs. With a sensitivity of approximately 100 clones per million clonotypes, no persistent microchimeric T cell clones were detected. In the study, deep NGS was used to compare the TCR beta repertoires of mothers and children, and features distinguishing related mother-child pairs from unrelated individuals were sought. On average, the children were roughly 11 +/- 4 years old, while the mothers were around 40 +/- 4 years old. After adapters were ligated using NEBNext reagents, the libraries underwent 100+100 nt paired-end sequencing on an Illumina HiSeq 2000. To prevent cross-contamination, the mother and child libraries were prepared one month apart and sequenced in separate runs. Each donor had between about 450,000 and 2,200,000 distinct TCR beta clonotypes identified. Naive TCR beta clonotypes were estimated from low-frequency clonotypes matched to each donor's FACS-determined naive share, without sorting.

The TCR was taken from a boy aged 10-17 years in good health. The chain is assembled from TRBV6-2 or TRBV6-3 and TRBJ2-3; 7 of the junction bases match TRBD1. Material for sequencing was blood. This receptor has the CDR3 CASSSGTEADTQYF. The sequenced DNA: TGTGCCAGCAGTTCCGGGACAGAGGCAGATACGCAGTATTTT.